This T cell receptor (beta chain) came from a study of OX40 agonist ivuxolimab in advanced cancers. TCRdb keeps only in-frame clones here, not all; method: immunoSEQ multiplex PCR. Of more than 20,000 clones in the sample, 84% are singletons; the top ten hold less than 35%. Of note for this clone: The antigen is undetermined.

Germline V gene sequence: CDR1 MDHEN, CDR2 SYDVKM. The CDR3 has 15 amino acids. V dropped 10 bases and J dropped 0; count of bases not matched to a gene: 7. Study conclusions and caveats: Undetermined was the antigen specificity of the expanded peripheral T cells. Some nonresponders likewise displayed low normalized T-cell clonal expansion.

The clonotype was recovered from an adult with an advanced solid tumor such as melanoma, head and neck, liver or kidney cancer. The specimen was CD4+ or CD8+ T cells sorted from blood, collected in a trial of the OX40 agonist ivuxolimab. The chain combines TRBV28 with TRBJ2-7; 12 bases fit TRBD2. The CDR3 DNA sequence: TGTGCCACCACTTGGACTAGCGGGATCTCCTACGAGCAGTACTTC. It specifies CATTWTSGISYEQYF.